Below, 30 T cell receptor beta chains from the same sample are listed, as sequenced in a study of blood T cell repertoires in COVID-19. Here immunoSEQ multiplex PCR was the method, and the copy in TCRdb shows in-frame clones only, minus some. This repertoire shows over 400,000 clones, 85% to 90% found once; its top ten account for under 8.5%. Specimen: peripheral blood. Receptor source: a woman between 50 and 59 years old with COVID-19, enrolled during active disease.

This chain joins TRBV7-3 and TRBJ1-2; D ambiguous. There are 13 residues in the CDR3. The V gene's germline CDR1 is SGHTA and CDR2 FQGTGA. Between the trimmed V and J ends, which lost 6 bases and 7 bases, there was a span of 15 bases. The CDR3 coding sequence is TGTGCCAGCAGTCAGGTGGCCGATAGTGGCTACACCTTC. This gives the protein CASSQVADSGYTF.

This sequence joins TRBV3-1 (or the pseudogene TRBV3-2) and TRBJ2-3; possible D gene TRBD1, 6 bases. The V end was cut by 4 bases, the J end by 0 bases, with 17 bases between. Germline assignment: CDR1 LGHDT and CDR2 YNNKEL (reference sequence). The CDR3 spans 17 residues. The CDR3 spells CASSPEPGHLSTDTQYF. As DNA, the CDR3 is TGTGCCAGCAGCCCGGAACCGGGACACCTGAGCACAGATACGCAGTATTTT.

V is TRBV5-1 and J is TRBJ1-2, with 9 bases lining up with TRBD1. From germline, CDR1 is SGHRS and CDR2 YFSETQ. J gave up 4 bases and V 0 bases, and 10 bases lay outside the gene matches. There are 17 residues in the CDR3. The CDR3 nucleotides read TGCGCCAGCAGCTTGGCCTACCGGGACAGGGAACCCTATGGCTACACCTTC. Translation: CASSLAYRDREPYGYTF.

This rearrangement joins TRBV9 to TRBJ1-4; 7 bases are shared with TRBD1. Trimming removed 0 bases from V and 2 bases from J; junction bases left unmatched: 4. The germline V gene encodes CDR1 SGDLS and CDR2 YYNGEE. The CDR3 covers 16 residues. CDR3 residues: CASSVGRGHTNEKLFF. CDR3 coding DNA: TGTGCCAGCAGCGTAGGAAGGGGGCACACTAATGAAAAACTGTTTTTT. Together with reference TRBV9 and TRBJ1-4, the CDR3 gives the full variable domain: DSGVTQTPKHLITATGQRVTLRCSPRSGDLSVYWYQQSLDQGLQFLIQYYNGEERAKGNILERFSAQQFPDLHSELNLSSLELGDSALYFCASSVGRGHTNEKLFFGSGTQLSVL.

The chain carries TRBV11-2 and TRBJ2-1; D gene ambiguous. This CDR3 region has 13 residues. Trimming removed 0 bases from V and 8 bases from J, with 8 bases in between. CDR1 is SGHAT, CDR2 FQNNGV, per germline. CDR3 DNA: TGTGCCAGCAGCTTAGACCGGGTTGATGAGCAGTTCTTC. This sequence encodes CASSLDRVDEQFF.

The rearrangement links TRBV15 to TRBJ2-2; TRBD2 is a possible D gene (7 bases). V lost 0 bases, J lost 5 bases, and 16 bases lay in between. Germline lookup yields CDR1 LNHNV and CDR2 YYDKDF (reference sequence). This CDR3 contains 17 residues. The DNA of the CDR3 is TGTGCCACCAGCAGAGACCCTGCGGGGGCGGGGACCGGGGAGCTGTTTTTT. Translating it yields CATSRDPAGAGTGELFF.

The chain uses TRBV30 and TRBJ2-2; TRBD2 agrees at 8 bases. The CDR3 covers 14 residues. Germline loops: CDR1 GTSNPN, CDR2 SVGIG (reference sequence). Losses at the gene ends were 5 bases for V and 6 bases for J; bases not matched to a gene: 8. Here the CDR3 DNA reads TGTGCCTGGCGCGGGGGGCCCGGGGCCGGGGAGCTGTTTTTT. Translation gives CAWRGGPGAGELFF.

The rearrangement links TRBV5-1 to TRBJ1-2; D unclear. V lost 0 bases and J lost 2, with 8 bases in between. Germline V CDR1 and CDR2: SGHRS, YFSETQ. The length of the CDR3 is 14 residues. The CDR3 DNA reads TGCGCCAGCAGCTTGGACAAACCGAACTATGGCTACACCTTC. Its translation is CASSLDKPNYGYTF.

J is TRBJ1-1 and V is TRBV2; no clear D. Germline CDR1 SNHLY, CDR2 FYNNEI. The CDR3 runs 14 residues. Trimming pared 8 bases from V and 1 base from J, leaving 14 bases between. CDR3 DNA: TGTGCCAGCCTTTTATCGACACCGAACACTGAAGCTTTCTTT. It is translated as CASLLSTPNTEAFF.

The chain couples TRBV30 to TRBJ2-3; possibly TRBD2 for D (5 bases). This CDR3 has 13 amino acids. Deletions cut 0 bases from V and 4 bases from J, with 8 bases between. Germline lookup yields CDR1 GTSNPN and CDR2 SVGIG (reference sequence). CDR3 sequence (DNA): TGTGCCTGGAGTGTGGCGGGTGCAGATACGCAGTATTTT. Translation gives CAWSVAGADTQYF.

The chain recombines TRBV18 with TRBJ1-6, with a tentative D call TRBD1 (5 bases). V gave up 2 bases and J gave up 9 bases, with 8 bases separating them. The V gene's germline CDR1 is KGHSH and CDR2 LQKENI. The CDR3 contains 13 residues. The CDR3 DNA sequence: TGTGCCAGCTCACCAGGGGGAGGTTCACCCCTCCACTTT. It yields the protein CASSPGGGSPLHF.

The DNA of the CDR3 is TGTGCCAGCAGCTTAGCGGTGGGCCAGCGGGGGACCTACGAGCAGTACTTC. Translated, it gives CASSLAVGQRGTYEQYF. The chain combines TRBV7-6 with TRBJ2-7; 8 bases fit TRBD2. The ends lost 0 bases at V and 2 bases at J; junction bases unmatched: 9. Germline assignment: CDR1 SGHVS and CDR2 FNYEAQ. The CDR3 sequence is 17 residues long.

The V call is TRBV9, the J call TRBJ1-3, with a weak D call TRBD1 (5 bases). The CDR3 consists of 17 residues. V was pared by 0 bases and J by 2 bases, with 15 bases between. Looked up from germline, CDR1 is SGDLS and CDR2 is YYNGEE. CDR3: CASSVASSPGTGNTIYF. In DNA form, the CDR3 reads TGTGCCAGCAGCGTAGCTTCGAGCCCAGGGACTGGAAACACCATATATTTT.

The gene calls are TRBV2 and TRBJ1-1; tentatively, D is TRBD1 (5 bases). The germline gives CDR1 SNHLY, CDR2 FYNNEI. The CDR3 has 15 residues. V was trimmed by 4 bases and J by 5 bases, leaving 17 bases between them. The CDR3 coding sequence is TGTGCCAGCAGTGTGACCGGGGGGAGGGAAACTGAAGCTTTCTTT. It translates to CASSVTGGRETEAFF.

This chain uses TRBV28 with TRBJ2-7; D remains ambiguous. The CDR3 totals 13 residues. CDR1 and CDR2 from the germline V gene are MDHEN and SYDVKM. The V end lost 2 bases, the J end lost 2 bases, and 7 bases lay between the germline ends. In DNA form, the CDR3 reads TGTGCCAGCAGTTTAGTTCCTACCTACGAGCAGTACTTC. Its translation is CASSLVPTYEQYF.

The chain uses TRBV5-1 and TRBJ2-3, with a tentative D call TRBD1 (6 bases). V lost 0 bases, J lost 1 base, and 12 bases lay in between. Germline V gives CDR1 SGHRS, CDR2 YFSETQ. The CDR3 sequence is 16 residues long. The CDR3, as DNA: TGCGCCAGCAGCTTGGCCGAGGCAGGGGGCACAGATACGCAGTATTTT. Translated: CASSLAEAGGTDTQYF.

In the case of this clone: Its ends do not fully match the called genes, so a read error is possible. This chain connects TRBV7-3 to TRBJ1-1; the D is unclear. Germline CDR1 and CDR2: SGHTA and FQGTGA. The CDR3 length is 13 residues. CDR3 residues: CASNLRANTEAFF. The CDR3 region has the DNA TGTGCCAGCAACTTAAGAGCGAACACTGAAGCTTTCTTT.

The chain joins TRBV27 to TRBJ1-5; D gene ambiguous. V shed 4 bases and J shed 2 bases, with 6 bases lying between them. Germline V gene data show CDR1 as MNHEY and CDR2 as SMNVEV (reference sequence). The CDR3 extends over 13 amino acids. CDR3 coding DNA: TGTGCCAGCAGTTGGAGTGGCAATCAGCCCCAGCATTTT. Translated, it gives CASSWSGNQPQHF.

The count of this clone is one. The genes are TRBV6-1 and TRBJ2-4; D perhaps matches TRBD1 (6 bases). The V end lost 3 bases, the J end lost 6 bases, and 12 bases lay between the germline ends. The germline V gene has CDR1 MNHNS and CDR2 SASEGT. The CDR3 loop spans 14 amino acids. CDR3 in amino acids: CASSDGTSGNIQYF. CDR3 bases: TGTGCCAGCAGTGACGGGACATCGGGAAACATTCAGTACTTC.

V is TRBV30 and J is TRBJ1-6; possibly TRBD1 for D (6 bases). This CDR3 is 12 amino acids long. Between the trimmed V and J ends, which lost 4 bases and 10 bases, there was a span of 11 bases. The germline gives CDR1 GTSNPN, CDR2 SVGIG (reference sequence). CDR3 residues: CAWNYRASPLHF. The CDR3 coding sequence is TGTGCCTGGAACTACAGGGCCTCACCCCTCCACTTT.

The genes are TRBV24-1 and TRBJ1-1; 9 bases match TRBD1. V lost 3 bases to trimming and J lost 4 bases; unmatched junction nucleotides: 5. This CDR3 has 15 residues. The germline V gene has CDR1 KGHDR and CDR2 SFDVKD. The CDR3 region is CATSDPGQGTTEAFF. The CDR3 bases are TGTGCCACCAGTGATCCTGGACAGGGGACCACTGAAGCTTTCTTT.

The rearrangement links TRBV2 to TRBJ1-2; 8 positions match TRBD1. Germline V gives CDR1 SNHLY, CDR2 FYNNEI. V shed 6 bases and J 4 bases; nucleotides not matched to a gene: 13. The CDR3 length is 16 residues. CDR3 residues: CASRYTGTGLSYGYTF. The CDR3 region has the DNA TGTGCCAGCAGGTATACCGGGACAGGTCTGAGCTATGGCTACACCTTC.

The J gene is TRBJ1-2, the V gene TRBV6-1; tentatively, D is TRBD1 (6 bases). Trimming removed 2 bases from V and 6 bases from J, with 16 bases in between. The V gene's germline CDR1 is MNHNS and CDR2 SASEGT. This CDR3 is 15 amino acids long. In DNA, the CDR3 is TGTGCCAGCAGTGAACGGTCCGGGGGGGCTAATGGCTACACCTTC. Encoded protein: CASSERSGGANGYTF.

The CDR3, as DNA: TGTGCCTGGAGTAGGCGGGTCACTGAAGCTTTCTTT. Encoded protein: CAWSRRVTEAFF. V usage is TRBV30 and J usage is TRBJ1-1; D is unresolved. The germline CDR1 and CDR2 sequences are GTSNPN and SVGIG (reference sequence). The CDR3 has 12 amino acids. V lost 2 bases and J lost 4, with 8 bases in between. The full variable domain, in which reference TRBV30 and TRBJ1-1 provide the parts outside the CDR3, is SQTIHQWPATLVQPVGSPLSLECTVEGTSNPNLYWYRQAAGRGLQLLFYSVGIGQISSEVPQNLSASRPQDRQFILSSKKLLLSDSGFYLCAWSRRVTEAFFGQGTRLTVV.

The chain joins TRBV7-6 to TRBJ2-7, with no clear D. Per germline, CDR1 SGHVS and CDR2 FNYEAQ. This CDR3 has 13 residues. The V and J ends lost 1 base and 4 bases respectively, with 8 bases between them. Here the CDR3 reads CASSLVEAYEQYF. The CDR3, as DNA: TGTGCCAGCAGCTTAGTTGAAGCGTACGAGCAGTACTTC.

The chain joins TRBV7-2 to TRBJ2-1; 9 nucleotides agree with TRBD2. Unmatched junction bases numbered 2, after V lost 1 base and J lost 10 bases. The CDR3 consists of 13 residues. Germline CDR1 is SGHTA and CDR2 is FQGNSA. The CDR3 loop reads CASSLVRGGEQFF. The CDR3 bases are TGTGCCAGCAGCTTAGTGCGGGGGGGAGAGCAGTTCTTC.

The genes are TRBV19 and TRBJ1-1; D is uncertain. This CDR3 has 13 residues. Trimming removed 7 bases from V and 5 bases from J, with 14 bases in between. Germline V CDR1 and CDR2: LNHDA, SQIVND (reference sequence). CDR3 amino acids: CASTLSRETEAFF. In DNA form, the CDR3 reads TGTGCCAGTACCCTAAGTCGGGAGACTGAAGCTTTCTTT.

The CDR3 is CASSQILGGTEAFF. As DNA, the CDR3 is TGTGCCAGCAGCCAAATTTTGGGAGGCACTGAAGCTTTCTTT. The genes are TRBV3-1 (or the pseudogene TRBV3-2) and TRBJ1-1; D not resolved. The CDR3 loop spans 14 amino acids. V was pared by 2 bases and J by 4 bases, with 11 bases between. Per germline, CDR1 LGHDT and CDR2 YNNKEL (reference sequence).

The chain carries TRBV5-1 and TRBJ2-2; D perhaps matches TRBD1 (6 bases). Germline assignment: CDR1 SGHRS and CDR2 YFSETQ. This CDR3 is 14 amino acids long. V shed 6 bases and J shed 5 bases, with 14 bases lying between them. DNA for the CDR3: TGCGCCAGCAACCCCGCCGGACAGACCGGGGAGCTGTTTTTT. It is translated as CASNPAGQTGELFF.

The chain couples TRBV5-1 to TRBJ2-7; a possible D gene is TRBD1 (5 bases). The germline V and J ends were trimmed by 7 bases and 1 base, with 15 bases remaining between them. CDR3 length: 14 residues. Germline V gives CDR1 SGHRS, CDR2 YFSETQ. In nucleotides, the CDR3 is TGCGCCAGCGCTTCGGACACCGAATCCTACGAGCAGTACTTC. Translating gives CASASDTESYEQYF.